This T cell receptor beta chain was found in a study of technical replicates of blood from a handful of donors. Produced via immunoSEQ multiplex PCR; TCRdb's table is partial and in-frame only. The sample has tens of thousands of clones, approximately 96% seen once. The CDR3 is 14 residues long. V shed 10 bases and J 6 bases; nucleotides not matched to a gene: 11. CDR1 MNHEY and CDR2 SVGAGI come from the germline V gene. The clonotype was recovered from a human donor in good health. J is TRBJ1-2 and V is TRBV6-5; 10 nucleotides agree with TRBD1. Material: T cells isolated from PBMCs. DNA for the CDR3: TGTGCCACCAATCGACAGGGGGCTGCGGATGGCTACACCTTC. Its protein is CATNRQGAADGYTF.